The 20 T cell receptor beta chains listed next were all sequenced from one sample in a study of cytomegalovirus exposure and HLA in healthy donors. TCRdb keeps only in-frame clones here, not all; method: immunoSEQ multiplex PCR. Among under 200,000 clones listed, about 89% were seen once. The sequencing sample was made of PBMCs. The receptors shown here come from a woman aged 18-29 years in good health and CMV-seropositive.

This clone was seen only once. The DNA is omitted, as the CDR3 cannot be located on it reliably, and the CDR3 follows TCRdb's listing. The chain couples TRBV7-8 to TRBJ2-1; the listed D gene, TRBD1, was not tested against the DNA. The CDR3 sequence runs 17 residues, both termini included. The V gene's germline CDR1 is SGHVS and CDR2 FQNEAQ. This CDR3 is CASSPRRAGTGSNEQFF.

The rearrangement uses TRBV10-3 and TRBJ2-7; 10 bases map to TRBD2. The CDR3 runs to 16 residues. With 3 bases clipped from V and 7 bases from J, the junction kept 12 bases outside the gene matches. Germline V gene data show CDR1 as ENHRY and CDR2 as SYGVKD. DNA for the CDR3: TGTGCCATCAGTGACCTAGCGGGAGCCGGTTTTGGGGAGCAGTACTTC. It is translated as CAISDLAGAGFGEQYF.

This clone was detected a few times. CDR3 loop: CASSPDRDGYTF. Written as DNA, the CDR3 is TGCGCCAGCAGCCCCGACAGGGATGGCTACACCTTC. The chain combines TRBV5-1 with TRBJ1-2; TRBD1 matches at 7 bases. V lost 4 bases and J lost 6; bases outside the gene matches: 3. Germline CDR1 reads SGHRS; CDR2 reads YFSETQ. The CDR3 consists of 12 residues.

The chain combines TRBV19 with TRBJ1-1; D call uncertain. CDR1 and CDR2 from the germline V gene are LNHDA and SQIVND (reference sequence). V gave up 1 base and J gave up 7 bases, with 7 bases separating them. The length of the CDR3 is 12 residues. The CDR3: CASSIVADEAFF. Here the CDR3 DNA reads TGTGCCAGTAGTATAGTGGCGGATGAAGCTTTCTTT.

The chain is built from TRBV27 and TRBJ1-5, with a weak D call TRBD1 (5 bases). The CDR3 has 16 residues. V lost 5 bases and J 4 bases, leaving 18 bases between the germline ends. The germline gives CDR1 MNHEY, CDR2 SMNVEV (reference sequence). DNA of the CDR3: TGTGCCAGCAGTCGAAACCCAGGGTCAGGAAATCAGCCCCAGCATTTT. This sequence encodes CASSRNPGSGNQPQHF.

The chain has TRBV2 and TRBJ2-1; 12 nucleotides match TRBD1. The V segment lost 4 bases and the J segment 6 bases; nucleotides outside the gene matches: 7. CDR1 is SNHLY and CDR2 is FYNNEI in the germline V gene. The CDR3 is 16 amino acids. For the CDR3, the DNA is TGTGCCAGCAGTGGCACCGGGACAGGGGGCTTCAATGAGCAGTTCTTC. It yields the protein CASSGTGTGGFNEQFF.

The chain links TRBV7-8 to TRBJ2-2; D remains unclear. The CDR3 has 19 residues. CDR1 and CDR2 from the germline V gene are SGHVS and FQNEAQ. With 5 bases removed from V and 0 bases from J, the gap between germline ends came to 22 bases. This CDR3 reads CASSLLIRIYSANTGELFF. CDR3 bases: TGTGCCAGCAGCCTATTAATACGAATCTATTCCGCGAACACCGGGGAGCTGTTTTTT.

The chain combines TRBV5-1 with TRBJ1-1, with 7 bases identical to TRBD1. The CDR3 contains 16 residues. With V trimmed by 0 bases and J by 1 base, 6 bases remained unmatched. Germline V gene data show CDR1 as SGHRS and CDR2 as YFSETQ. CDR3 sequence: CASSLAFGTANTEAFF. CDR3 bases: TGCGCCAGCAGCTTGGCGTTCGGGACAGCGAACACTGAAGCTTTCTTT.

V is TRBV9 and J is TRBJ2-5; D possibly corresponds to TRBD2 (6 bases). V gave up 0 bases and J gave up 0 bases, with 15 bases separating them. CDR3 length: 17 amino acids. Per germline, CDR1 SGDLS and CDR2 YYNGEE. In DNA, the CDR3 is TGTGCCAGCAGCGTAGGGGGGACTGTAGGAGACCAAGAGACCCAGTACTTC. It yields the protein CASSVGGTVGDQETQYF.

V is TRBV28 and J is TRBJ1-4, with D uncertain. Germline V gene lookup returns CDR1 MDHEN and CDR2 SYDVKM. The CDR3 runs 14 residues. Trimming took 3 bases from V and 5 from J, leaving 10 bases between them. The CDR3 loop reads CASSFFAGNEKLFF. As DNA, the CDR3 is TGTGCCAGCAGTTTTTTTGCGGGGAATGAAAAACTGTTTTTT.

This clone occurred once. The chain uses TRBV19 and TRBJ2-7; D might be TRBD1 (5 bases). Germline lookup yields CDR1 LNHDA and CDR2 SQIVND (reference sequence). CDR3 length: 14 residues. Trimming removed 5 bases from V and 0 bases from J, with 11 bases in between. CDR3 sequence reads: CASSSPDNSYEQYF. In DNA, the CDR3 is TGTGCCAGTAGTTCCCCGGACAACTCCTACGAGCAGTACTTC.

This clone is a singleton in its sample. The chain joins TRBV14 to TRBJ2-2; D is perhaps TRBD2 (6 bases). In germline, CDR1 is SGHDN, CDR2 FVKESK. The CDR3 covers 15 residues. Deletions cut 0 bases from V and 5 bases from J, with 10 bases between. CDR3 protein: CASSQEFLATGELFF. In DNA form, the CDR3 reads TGTGCCAGCAGCCAAGAGTTCCTAGCGACCGGGGAGCTGTTTTTT.

In its sample, this clone was seen a few times. V is TRBV18 and J is TRBJ2-1, with D maybe TRBD1 (6 bases). The CDR3 has 19 amino acids. CDR1 is KGHSH and CDR2 is LQKENI in the germline V gene. Trimming removed 3 bases from V and 5 bases from J, with 26 bases in between. CDR3 in amino acids: CASSPDPGTSGGYNNEQFF. The CDR3 DNA reads as TGTGCCAGCTCACCCGATCCCGGGACCAGTGGGGGCTACAACAATGAGCAGTTCTTC.

This clone was seen just once. The rearrangement joins TRBV7-9 to TRBJ2-7, with TRBD2 as a possible D gene (5 bases). The CDR3 length is 15 residues. Trimming left V 5 bases short and J 0 bases short, with 14 bases between. Germline V gene lookup returns CDR1 SEHNR and CDR2 FQNEAQ (reference sequence). CDR3 nucleotides: TGTGCCAGCAGCCCCCGGACGGGGAGCTCCTACGAGCAGTACTTC. As protein: CASSPRTGSSYEQYF.

This clone was detected only once. The rearrangement uses TRBV7-9 and TRBJ2-7; D may be TRBD1 (5 bases). The V end was cut by 2 bases, the J end by 5 bases, with 7 bases between. Germline lookup yields CDR1 SEHNR and CDR2 FQNEAQ (reference sequence). This CDR3 comprises 12 residues. CDR3 in DNA: TGTGCCAGCAGCTTACAGGGAAACGAGCAGTACTTC. Amino acids: CASSLQGNEQYF. The full variable domain, in which reference TRBV7-9 and TRBJ2-7 provide the parts outside the CDR3, is DTGVSQNPRHKITKRGQNVTFRCDPISEHNRLYWYRQTLGQGPEFLTYFQNEAQLEKSRLLSDRFSAERPKGSFSTLEIQRTEQGDSAMYLCASSLQGNEQYFGPGTRLTVT.

This sequence joins TRBV28 and TRBJ2-7; D is perhaps TRBD2 (6 bases). The CDR3 length is 14 residues. The ends were cut back, 3 bases at V and 3 bases at J, with 12 bases in the middle. Germline V lookup: CDR1 MDHEN, CDR2 SYDVKM. CDR3 nucleotides: TGTGCCAGCAGTTTGGAGGGGAGAGTCTACGAGCAGTACTTC. Translated: CASSLEGRVYEQYF.

The gene calls are TRBV6-1 and TRBJ2-7; no clear D. Trimming removed 6 bases at V and 3 bases at J, with 9 bases between. CDR3 length: 12 residues. CDR1 is MNHNS, CDR2 SASEGT, per germline. This chain's CDR3 is CASRRYGYEQYF. In DNA, the CDR3 is TGTGCCAGCAGGAGATATGGCTACGAGCAGTACTTC.

This chain links TRBV19 with TRBJ2-7; D unresolved. The V end lost 7 bases, the J end lost 3 bases, and 13 bases lay between the germline ends. Germline CDR1 is LNHDA and CDR2 is SQIVND (reference sequence). CDR3 size: 13 residues. DNA for the CDR3: TGTGCCAGTACAGCTGCGGCCGGCTACGAGCAGTACTTC. It translates to CASTAAAGYEQYF.

The chain joins TRBV6-6 to TRBJ2-4, with a tentative D call TRBD2 (6 bases). Germline V lookup: CDR1 MNHNY, CDR2 SVGAGI (reference sequence). This CDR3 is built from 13 residues. The ends were cut back, 5 bases at V and 5 bases at J, with 10 bases in the middle. The CDR3 DNA follows: TGTGCCAGCAGTAGCGGGTGGGAAAACATTCAGTACTTC. Encoded protein: CASSSGWENIQYF.

The rearrangement joins TRBV5-4 to TRBJ2-7; a possible D gene is TRBD1 (7 bases). The V gene's germline CDR1 is SGHNT and CDR2 YYREEE (reference sequence). There are 16 residues in the CDR3. Trimming took 2 bases from V and 5 from J, leaving 20 bases between them. In nucleotides, the CDR3 is TGTGCCAGCAGCTTAATTTCTTTTGGAGGGGGCCACGAGCAGTACTTC. It codes for CASSLISFGGGHEQYF.